This entry lists 21 T cell receptor beta chains sequenced from one sample in a study of PD-1 blockade in classical Hodgkin lymphoma (dated by TCRdb to about 2020). The label giving this sample's time point can be read as: cycle 4 day 1 (C4D1), after 6 weeks of nivolumab. Relapse after autologous stem cell transplantation had occurred in all trial patients, and cohorts A, B and C were distinguished by prior brentuximab vedotin exposure. The library was prepared using the immunoSEQ multiplex PCR assay. The clones in this table, taken by TCRdb from immuneACCESS, are in-frame only. Not every clone is retained; where verified, under half of the shortfall comes from an unresolved V gene, and the cause of the rest is unknown. The sample has 41,000 or so clones on record, roughly 69% of them singletons. The ten top clones hold over 2.5% of the sample. Specimen: peripheral blood mononuclear cells (PBMCs), collected before the fourth cycle of nivolumab. These receptors were collected from a human donor with classical Hodgkin lymphoma.

In the case of this clone: One junction end disagrees with the germline gene, perhaps due to a read error. This rearrangement joins TRBV9 to TRBJ1-2; D is unresolved. Germline values: CDR1 SGDLS, CDR2 YYNGEE. The CDR3 is 15 amino acids. CDR3 coding DNA: TGTGCCAGCAACGTAGGTACGGGAACTAACTATGGCTACACCTTC. It encodes CASNVGTGTNYGYTF.

This rearrangement joins TRBV25-1 to TRBJ1-2; D is possibly TRBD1 (5 bases). The CDR3 is 15 residues long. CDR1 is MGHDK and CDR2 is SYGVNS in the germline V gene. Deletions cut 4 bases from V and 1 base from J, with 13 bases between. In DNA, the CDR3 is TGTGCCAGCAGTGTCCCGTCAGGGAGTAACTATGGCTACACCTTC. It encodes CASSVPSGSNYGYTF.

This chain uses TRBV6-5 with TRBJ1-3; D gene unclear. Trimming stripped 6 bases from V and 0 bases from J, with 12 bases between. CDR3 size: 15 residues. Germline values: CDR1 MNHEY, CDR2 SVGAGI. The CDR3 is CASRKRWSSGNTIYF. CDR3 in DNA: TGTGCCAGCAGGAAGAGGTGGAGCTCTGGAAACACCATATATTTT.

Here the CDR3 DNA reads TGTGCCAGCAGCTTTCGAGGGGATGGGGCGTTGGAGACCCAGTACTTC. It specifies CASSFRGDGALETQYF. The chain uses TRBV13 and TRBJ2-5; D is possibly TRBD1 or TRBD2 (5 bases each). Between the trimmed V and J ends, which lost 3 bases and 5 bases, there was a span of 19 bases. Germline CDR1 is PRHDT and CDR2 is FYEKMQ (reference sequence). The CDR3 covers 16 residues.

The CDR3: CAVTQAGSYEQYF. In DNA, the CDR3 is TGTGCCGTCACCCAGGCAGGCTCCTACGAGCAGTACTTC. V and J are TRBV30 and TRBJ2-7; D uncertain. V lost 8 bases and J lost 0, with 14 bases in between. The CDR3 extends over 13 amino acids. Germline lookup yields CDR1 GTSNPN and CDR2 SVGIG (reference sequence).

The chain joins TRBV2 to TRBJ1-1; D is possibly TRBD1 (5 bases). The V and J ends lost 7 bases and 3 bases respectively, with 12 bases between them. Germline V gene sequence: CDR1 SNHLY, CDR2 FYNNEI. The CDR3 is made up of 13 amino acids. The CDR3 sequence: CASTLGRYTEAFF. CDR3 bases: TGTGCCAGCACCCTGGGACGGTACACTGAAGCTTTCTTT.

This clone occurred a few times. The V call is TRBV5-6, the J call TRBJ1-2; 7 bases fit TRBD1. The trim removed 4 bases at V and 5 bases at J, leaving 11 bases unmatched. The CDR3 totals 15 residues. The germline V gene has CDR1 SGHDT and CDR2 YYEEEE. DNA for the CDR3: TGTGCCAGCAGCGAGAACAGGGGCCCAGATTATGGCTACACCTTC. As protein: CASSENRGPDYGYTF.

The rearrangement links TRBV19 to TRBJ1-4, with D uncertain. Germline loops: CDR1 LNHDA, CDR2 SQIVND (reference sequence). The CDR3 length is 15 residues. V lost 5 bases and J lost 1, with 11 bases in between. For the CDR3, the DNA is TGTGCCAGTAGTGATTACTCAGGAACTAATGAAAAACTGTTTTTT. Translated: CASSDYSGTNEKLFF.

The rearrangement joins TRBV12-5 to TRBJ1-1; possibly TRBD1 for D (5 bases). In germline, CDR1 is LGHNT, CDR2 FRNRAP. Deletions cut 7 bases from V and 6 bases from J, with 15 bases between. This CDR3 has 13 amino acids. The CDR3 region is CASAPTWGPEAFF. The CDR3 coding sequence is TGTGCTAGTGCCCCTACGTGGGGCCCTGAAGCTTTCTTT.

This clone was counted a few times. The CDR3 is CASSEMRESYGYTF. CDR3 DNA: TGTGCCAGCAGTGAAATGAGGGAAAGCTATGGCTACACCTTC. This rearrangement joins TRBV2 to TRBJ1-2, with D unclear. This CDR3 spans 14 amino acids. Germline V lookup: CDR1 SNHLY, CDR2 FYNNEI. Trimming left V 2 bases short and J 4 bases short, with 11 bases between.

This clone was detected ten times or more. The chain is built from TRBV2 and TRBJ2-7; D gene unclear. The CDR3 is 14 amino acids. CDR1 SNHLY and CDR2 FYNNEI come from the germline V gene. V gave up 6 bases and J gave up 3 bases, with 15 bases separating them. The CDR3 nucleotides read TGTGCCAGCAGCCCACTCGGTACCTACTACGAGCAGTACTTC. It specifies CASSPLGTYYEQYF.

In this sample, this clone is medium-sized. The chain carries TRBV30 and TRBJ1-5; the D is unclear. Germline lookup yields CDR1 GTSNPN and CDR2 SVGIG (reference sequence). This CDR3 spans 16 amino acids. V was clipped by 0 bases and J by 2 bases, with 14 bases between them. CDR3: CAWSVGSSYGNQPQHF. Written as DNA, the CDR3 is TGTGCCTGGAGTGTGGGTTCCTCATATGGCAATCAGCCCCAGCATTTT.

The V and J genes are TRBV7-3 and TRBJ2-1; no firm D call. Germline CDR1 SGHTA, CDR2 FQGTGA. The germline V and J ends were trimmed by 3 bases and 0 bases, with 6 bases remaining between them. This CDR3 has 14 residues. CDR3 residues: CASSLSVSYNEQFF. CDR3 coding DNA: TGTGCCAGCAGCTTGAGCGTCTCCTACAATGAGCAGTTCTTC.

This clone has only a few counts. V usage is TRBV11-2 and J usage is TRBJ1-3, with D uncertain. This CDR3 region has 11 residues. In germline, CDR1 is SGHAT, CDR2 FQNNGV. Trimming took off 5 bases at V and 8 bases at J, with 7 bases between the two ends. Written as DNA, the CDR3 is TGTGCCAGCAGCCGGGGTGACACCATATATTTT. Translated: CASSRGDTIYF.

The chain is built from TRBV28 and TRBJ2-6; D is ambiguous. With 4 bases removed from V and 0 bases from J, the gap between germline ends came to 10 bases. Germline V gene data show CDR1 as MDHEN and CDR2 as SYDVKM. CDR3 length: 16 residues. The CDR3 nucleotides read TGTGCCAGCAGTTCTACCTTACCCTCTGGGGCCAACGTCCTGACTTTC. Protein: CASSSTLPSGANVLTF.

This sequence joins TRBV4-2 and TRBJ2-1; D remains ambiguous. V was trimmed by 0 bases and J by 0 bases, leaving 6 bases between them. There are 15 residues in the CDR3. Looked up from germline, CDR1 is LGHNA and CDR2 is YNFKEQ. The CDR3 sequence: CASSQDRGSYNEQFF. CDR3 DNA: TGTGCCAGCAGCCAAGACCGAGGCTCCTACAATGAGCAGTTCTTC.

A word on this clone: At the DNA level, this CDR3 is encoded by other sequences in the same sample as well. This chain connects TRBV5-6 to TRBJ2-2; D ambiguous. Germline CDR1 SGHDT, CDR2 YYEEEE. The CDR3 has 14 residues. The V end was cut by 1 base, the J end by 1 base, with 5 bases between. The CDR3 protein is CASSLTVNTGELFF. The CDR3 coding sequence is TGTGCCAGCAGCTTGACAGTGAACACCGGGGAGCTGTTTTTT.

The chain carries TRBV28 and TRBJ1-5; D not resolved. Germline CDR1 is MDHEN and CDR2 is SYDVKM. The CDR3 covers 16 residues. V lost 3 bases, J lost 7 bases, and 19 bases lay in between. DNA for the CDR3: TGTGCCAGCAGTTTTGAGTGGAGTGGCCATAGGCAGCCCCAGCATTTT. This codes for CASSFEWSGHRQPQHF.

The V call is TRBV5-1, the J call TRBJ1-1; D possibly corresponds to TRBD1 (6 bases). Germline V lookup: CDR1 SGHRS, CDR2 YFSETQ. Trimming shortened V by 2 bases and J by 8 bases, and 10 bases separated the two germline ends. The CDR3 is made up of 12 amino acids. The CDR3 reads CASSLTGTEAFF. DNA of the CDR3: TGCGCCAGCAGCTTAACCGGGACAGAAGCTTTCTTT.

This clone was counted a few times. The V call is TRBV29-1, the J call TRBJ2-7, with D perhaps assigned TRBD1 or TRBD2 (5 bases each). V was trimmed by 0 bases and J by 2 bases, leaving 11 bases between them. CDR3 length equals 14 residues. Germline V lookup: CDR1 SQVTM, CDR2 ANQGSEA. CDR3: CSVEDGDGTYEQYF. For the CDR3, the DNA is TGCAGCGTTGAAGATGGGGACGGGACCTACGAGCAGTACTTC.

The rearrangement uses TRBV5-5 and TRBJ2-7, with D unresolved. The CDR3 loop spans 15 amino acids. Germline loops: CDR1 SGHKS, CDR2 YYEKEE (reference sequence). Between the trimmed V and J ends, which lost 0 bases and 0 bases, there was a span of 10 bases. CDR3 nucleotides: TGTGCCAGCAGCTTGGAAGGATTCAACTCCTACGAGCAGTACTTC. Protein product: CASSLEGFNSYEQYF.